This is a list of T cell receptor beta chains from one sample in a study of CD8+CD57+ T cells in acquired aplastic anemia. TCRdb passed the reads through MiXCR, listing each CDR3 protein once. There are tens of thousands of distinct CDR3 sequences in the sample; about 45% occur only once, and around 63% lies in the top ten. Sequenced input: sorted CD4+, CD8+, or CD8+CD57+ T cells (not recorded which) from PBMCs. The origin of the receptors is a human donor in good health, serving as a control. The CDR3 runs from the conserved cysteine through the conserved F or W. A D gene is named only where the DNA matches it firmly. The size entry is marked missing in some rows and otherwise reads once, few, many or a size class.

D,size,V,J,DNA,CDR3
TRBD2,NA,TRBV12-3/TRBV12-4,TRBJ2-1,TGTGCCAGCAGTCTAATTTGGACTAGCGGGGGGGCTGGATACAATGAGCAGTTCTTC,CASSLIWTSGGAGYNEQFF
NA,NA,TRBV25-1,TRBJ2-2,TGTGCCAGCAGCTTCACAGGGAACACCGGGGAGCTGTTTTTT,CASSFTGNTGELFF
NA,NA,TRBV7-2,TRBJ1-6,TGTGCCACCTCCCCGGTGCAGAATTCACCCCTCCACTTT,CATSPVQNSPLHF
TRBD1,NA,TRBV20-1,TRBJ2-7,TGCAGTGCTAGATGGGACAGGGACCACGAGCGGTACTTC,CSARWDRDHERYF
NA,NA,TRBV2,TRBJ2-7,TGTGCCAGCAACGTGGCAGGGAGCCTCTCCTACGAGCAGTACTTC,CASNVAGSLSYEQYF
NA,few,TRBV7-9,TRBJ2-2,TGTGCCAGCAGCTTAGCTCGTGGACTCCAAAAAGGACCCGGGGAGCTGTTTTTT,CASSLARGLQKGPGELFF
NA,NA,TRBV29-1,TRBJ1-1,TGCAGCGTTGTCTCCGGGAGCACTGAAGCTTTCTTT,CSVVSGSTEAFF
NA,NA,TRBV2,TRBJ2-7,TGTGCCAGCAGGTGGGGGGAGGTGCAGTACTTC,CASRWGEVQYF
NA,NA,TRBV28,TRBJ2-7,TGTGCCAGCAGTCGTTCCGGGACCCTATACGAGCAGTACTTC,CASSRSGTLYEQYF
NA,few,TRBV11-2,TRBJ1-1,TGTGCCAGCAGCTCGATATCCCGGGCCCGTACTAACACTGAAGCTTTCTTT,CASSSISRARTNTEAFF
NA,many,TRBV29-1,TRBJ2-1,TGCAGCGGGGGACTCCCCCTAAATGAGCAGTTCTTC,CSGGLPLNEQFF
TRBD2,NA,TRBV4-1,TRBJ2-3,TGCGCCAGCAGCCCTAGCGGGAGGAGCACAGCTACGCAGTATTTT,CASSPSGRSTATQYF
NA,NA,TRBV19,TRBJ1-2,TGTGCCAGCGTTGACATTCCCAAGTACGGCTACACCTTC,CASVDIPKYGYTF
TRBD2,few,TRBV11-1,TRBJ2-2,TGTGCCAGCAGCCCAAAACTAGCGGGGGGGAACACCGGGGAGCTGTTTTTT,CASSPKLAGGNTGELFF
NA,many,TRBV4-2,TRBJ1-2,TGTGCCAGCAGCCAAGATGAGGGAGGATATGGCTACACCTTC,CASSQDEGGYGYTF
NA,many,TRBV7-9,TRBJ1-5,TGTGCCAGCAGCTTGGGCAATCAGCCCCAGCATTTT,CASSLGNQPQHF
NA,NA,TRBV29-1,TRBJ2-7,TGCAGCGGGGCTATAGGGTCGTCGGAGCAGTACTTC,CSGAIGSSEQYF
TRBD2,many,TRBV24-1,TRBJ2-1,TGTGCCACCAGTGATGTCAGCGGGAGAACGGATGAGCAGTTCTTC,CATSDVSGRTDEQFF
NA,few,TRBV10-3,TRBJ2-7,TGTGCCACCCAGCGCGGACAAGGGGTCTACGAGCAGTACTTC,CATQRGQGVYEQYF
TRBD1,NA,TRBV10-3,TRBJ1-1,TGTGCCACCATCGCACCGGGACAGGTAGCTTTCTTT,CATIAPGQVAFF
NA,NA,TRBV7-9,TRBJ1-1,TGTGCCAGCAGCCCCAGGGATACCCGAACTGAAGCTTTCTTT,CASSPRDTRTEAFF
NA,NA,TRBV2,TRBJ2-3,TGTGCCAGCATGGGAGTTCGGGATACGCAGTATTTT,CASMGVRDTQYF
TRBD2,many,TRBV20-1,TRBJ2-1,TGCAGTGCTAGGGCCGGGACTAGCGACTACAATGAGCAGTTCTTC,CSARAGTSDYNEQFF
TRBD2,NA,TRBV6-1,TRBJ2-7,TGTGCCAGCAGGCCCCTAGCGGGGGGGATGGAGCAGTACTTC,CASRPLAGGMEQYF
NA,NA,TRBV27,TRBJ1-2,TGTGCCAGCTGGTTATTGGGTTTGCGGTATGGCTACACCTTC,CASWLLGLRYGYTF
TRBD1,NA,TRBV10-2,TRBJ1-6,TGCGCCAGCACGACAGGGAGCAATTCACCCCTCCACTTT,CASTTGSNSPLHF